This T cell receptor (beta chain) was identified in a study of T cell responses to AZD1222 COVID-19 vaccine. Broader study findings: At study baseline, merely roughly 6 AZD1222 recipients were seropositive. Among spike-specific TCRs, nearly half reportedly target unmutated variant regions. Mostly white British, mostly female donors; authors suggested clonal diversity may be underestimated. The study found Spike-specific TCR breadth and depth rose after two AZD1222 doses.

A note on this clone: Its antigen is undetermined.

Only in-frame clones appear in the TCRdb table, and some are missing; sequencing was by immunoSEQ multiplex PCR. The sample holds around 150,000 clones, 70% to 90% seen once. The CDR3 is 18 amino acids. Trimming removed 4 bases from V and 0 bases from J, with 19 bases in between. Germline CDR1 SGHVS, CDR2 FQNEAQ. The starting material was peripheral blood, obtained on day 0 of MenACWY control vaccination. The V call is TRBV7-8, the J call TRBJ1-5; D is perhaps TRBD1 (5 bases). This TCR derives from an adult in good health. The CDR3 coding sequence is TGTGCCAGCAGCTCACTAAGCCAGGGTTTGGGTAGCAATCAGCCCCAGCATTTT. This sequence encodes CASSSLSQGLGSNQPQHF.